This TCR beta chain was identified during a study of T cells in Graves' hyperthyroidism and ophthalmopathy. The J segment lost 5 bases and the V segment lost 5 bases, leaving 9 bases of the junction unmatched. This CDR3 region has 16 residues. Germline V lookup: CDR1 MNHNY, CDR2 SVGAGI (reference sequence). In its sample, this clonotype was seen a few times. The CDR3 regions of TCR beta were amplified from RNA transcripts. HTBI primers drove first-round RT-PCR of the TCR CDR3. TCRdb reprocessed the multiplex PCR reads via MiXCR and lists one record per CDR3 protein. The repertoire holds roughly 510,000 distinct CDR3 sequences, with 40% to 50% as singletons.

The receptor's source is an adult woman with Graves' disease, either hyperthyroidism or ophthalmopathy (not recorded which). J is TRBJ2-2 and V is TRBV6-6; TRBD2 matches 9 bases. Sequences were obtained from peripheral blood or thyroid tissue (not recorded which). DNA of the CDR3: TGTGCCAGCAGTGCAATCCTAGCGGGAAAGACCGGGGAGCTGTTTTTT. Residues: CASSAILAGKTGELFF.